Each of the 10 T cell receptor beta chains below was sequenced from the same sample in a study of cytomegalovirus exposure and HLA in healthy donors (TCRdb year 2017). The protocol used for the library was the immunoSEQ multiplex PCR assay. For the multiplex PCR, a mixture combining 60 forward primers for TCR Vbeta segments and 13 reverse primers for TCR Jbeta segments was used. TCRdb obtained this table from immuneACCESS and retained in-frame rearrangements with V and J assigned. These tables miss some clones; where compared with another copy, unresolved V genes account for less than half of the shortfall, and the remainder is unexplained. The sample table contains 60,000 to 65,000 clones; only one count was recorded for roughly 70% of them. In total, the top ten clones hold around 27% of the sample. The sample taken for sequencing was PBMCs. The receptors shown here come from a man aged 50 to 59 in good health and CMV-seropositive.

CDR3 coding DNA: TGCGCCAGCAGCTTGGCCCTGCAGGGATCAGACACCATATATTTT. Its translation is CASSLALQGSDTIYF. The rearrangement uses TRBV5-1 and TRBJ1-3; D may be TRBD1 (5 bases). Germline CDR1 and CDR2: SGHRS and YFSETQ. There are 15 residues in the CDR3. Trimming shortened V by 0 bases and J by 8 bases, and 15 bases separated the two germline ends.

The gene calls are TRBV7-9 and TRBJ2-7; perhaps TRBD2 as D (5 bases). The CDR3 is 12 residues long. Trimming took off 5 bases at V and 7 bases at J, with 12 bases between the two ends. Germline CDR1 and CDR2: SEHNR and FQNEAQ (reference sequence). CDR3 sequence reads: CASSLQTGEQYF. CDR3 nucleotide sequence: TGTGCCAGCAGCCTTCAGACGGGAGAGCAGTACTTC.

The rearrangement uses TRBV5-8 and TRBJ2-7, with 9 bases fitting TRBD1. The CDR3 sequence is 16 residues long. Germline V gives CDR1 SGHTS, CDR2 YDEGEE. V gave up 2 bases and J gave up 3 bases; unmatched junction bases: 9. The CDR3 loop is CASSFDGTGPIYEQYF. The CDR3 DNA is TGTGCCAGCAGCTTTGACGGGACAGGGCCTATCTACGAGCAGTACTTC.

The chain links TRBV4-2 to TRBJ2-7, with TRBD2 matching 9 bases. V lost 3 bases, J lost 4 bases, and 7 bases stayed unmatched. This CDR3 is 15 amino acids long. Germline V lookup: CDR1 LGHNA, CDR2 YNFKEQ. CDR3 coding DNA: TGTGCCAGCAGCCAGGGACTAGCAGCGACATACGAGCAGTACTTC. It codes for CASSQGLAATYEQYF.

This clone was observed a handful of times. DNA of the CDR3: TGCAGCCATTCCGCGGGGACGGCGAACACTGAAGCTTTCTTT. Protein: CSHSAGTANTEAFF. The chain recombines TRBV29-1 with TRBJ1-1; tentative D call: TRBD1 (5 bases). Germline CDR1 SQVTM, CDR2 ANQGSEA. Trimming removed 8 bases from V and 1 base from J, with 17 bases in between. CDR3 length equals 14 residues.

The rearrangement uses TRBV6-1 and TRBJ1-5; tentative D call: TRBD1 (5 bases). V dropped 6 bases and J dropped 0 bases, with 9 bases sitting between them. Germline V gene sequence: CDR1 MNHNS, CDR2 SASEGT. The CDR3 runs to 14 residues. CDR3 protein: CASRGGVSNQPQHF. In DNA, the CDR3 is TGTGCCAGCAGGGGGGGAGTTAGCAATCAGCCCCAGCATTTT.

This clone was detected only a few times. The J gene is TRBJ2-1, the V gene TRBV11-2; possible D gene TRBD1, 5 bases. With 4 bases removed from V and 4 bases from J, the gap between germline ends came to 23 bases. CDR1 and CDR2 (germline): SGHAT, FQNNGV. The CDR3 has 18 residues. The CDR3 DNA is TGTGCCAGCAGCTCCAACCACAGGTTCCGACTCCCGTACAATGAGCAGTTCTTC. Its protein product is CASSSNHRFRLPYNEQFF.

This clone was seen just once. The chain uses TRBV19 and TRBJ1-2, with 10 positions matching TRBD1. The J segment lost 4 bases and the V segment lost 6 bases, leaving 8 bases of the junction unmatched. This CDR3 comprises 15 residues. Germline CDR1 and CDR2: LNHDA and SQIVND (reference sequence). CDR3 sequence (DNA): TGTGCCAGTAGCGAGACAGGGGGCGTCCTCTATGGCTACACCTTC. Its translation: CASSETGGVLYGYTF.

This clone was seen only a few times. The genes are TRBV5-6 and TRBJ2-7; D not certain. Deletions cut 2 bases from V and 2 bases from J, with 8 bases between. This CDR3 comprises 13 residues. The germline V gene has CDR1 SGHDT and CDR2 YYEEEE. The CDR3: CASSFVDPYEQYF. CDR3 in DNA: TGTGCCAGCAGCTTCGTAGATCCCTACGAGCAGTACTTC. The whole variable domain, filled in from reference TRBV5-6 and TRBJ2-7, reads DAGVTQSPTHLIKTRGQQVTLRCSPKSGHDTVSWYQQALGQGPQFIFQYYEEEERQRGNFPDRFSGHQFPNYSSELNVNALLLGDSALYLCASSFVDPYEQYFGPGTRLTVT.

This clone came up once. The V and J genes are TRBV5-4 and TRBJ2-3; 8 bases fit TRBD2. CDR3 length: 15 residues. J was trimmed by 5 bases and V by 4 bases; bases with no gene match: 9. Germline V lookup: CDR1 SGHNT, CDR2 YYREEE (reference sequence). The CDR3 DNA reads as TGTGCCAGCAGCCAACCAAGCGGGAGTGGAGATACGCAGTATTTT. Translated: CASSQPSGSGDTQYF.